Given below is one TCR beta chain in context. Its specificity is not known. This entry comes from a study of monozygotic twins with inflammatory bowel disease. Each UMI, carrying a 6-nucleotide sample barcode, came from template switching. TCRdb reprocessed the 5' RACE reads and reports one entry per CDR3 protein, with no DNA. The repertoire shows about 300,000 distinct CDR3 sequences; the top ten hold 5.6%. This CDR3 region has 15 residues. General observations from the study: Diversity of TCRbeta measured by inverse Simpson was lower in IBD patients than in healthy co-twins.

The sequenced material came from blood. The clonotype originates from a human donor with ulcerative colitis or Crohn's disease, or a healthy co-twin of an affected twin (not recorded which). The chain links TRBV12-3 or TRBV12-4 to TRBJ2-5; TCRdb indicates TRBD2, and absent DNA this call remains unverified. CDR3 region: CASSLRGTREETQYF.